The present TCR beta chain was sequenced within a study of immune characterization of retroperitoneal liposarcoma. TCRdb used MiXCR to reprocess the PCR reads, holding one entry per CDR3 protein. The data show some 4,300 distinct CDR3 sequences, with roughly 35% seen just once and roughly 30% held by the top ten. This CDR3 region has 15 residues. With 5 bases removed from V and 4 bases from J, the gap between germline ends came to 14 bases. Germline CDR1 and CDR2: MNHNS and SASEGT. This clonotype was found many times. The sample comprised tumor tissue. The chain links TRBV6-1 to TRBJ2-2; the D gene is possibly TRBD2 (6 bases). The source is a male donor with retroperitoneal liposarcoma. DNA of the CDR3: TGTGCCAGCAGTTGGAATTGGGGGGTCACCGGGGAGCTGTTTTTT. It specifies CASSWNWGVTGELFF.